This record looks at one T cell receptor beta chain sequence and its context. Its antigen is still unknown. The input lacks base qualities; no much larger clone sits a single base away. This specimen comes from a study of blood T cell repertoires in COVID-19 (dated by TCRdb to 2018 to 2021). At the level of the whole study: Samples from collaborators originated in the United States, Italy and Spain and spanned both the acute and convalescent phases of COVID-19. The prospective study material was composed of cDNA or gDNA derived from T cells, B-cell-depleted T cells, or PBMCs. Subjects who had been exposed to COVID-19, were actively infected with it, or had recovered from it provided the deeply sampled blood TCRbeta repertoires that made up the dataset. The repertoires were made available in a free public database intended to serve as a resource for research on the immune response to SARS-CoV-2. The samples were drawn from the first 160 participants of the ongoing ImmuneRACE study and from 1,254 subjects provided by 6 global collaborators. Nearly every sample came with metadata listing a de-identified subject ID, COVID-19 status, age in years and sex. Where HLA class I and class II types were available, the types were taken from metadata supplied by the sample provider, not from assay-based typing.

Each collaborating institution followed its own protocols to collect whole blood in K2EDTA tubes. For TCRbeta analysis, collaborators shipped samples as frozen whole blood, isolated PBMCs, or DNA extracted from either of those sample types. The immunoSEQ Assay, a bias-controlled multiplex PCR, was used to amplify TCRbeta CDR3 regions from genomic DNA. Per the source publication's procedure: The number of nucleated cells in each sample was estimated by amplification of reference gene primers within the assay. To quantify the absolute abundance of each unique TCRbeta CDR3 rearrangement, sequence reads were collapsed and filtered. For each sample, productive Simpson clonality was calculated by taking the square root of Simpson's diversity index across productive rearrangements. The clones in this table, taken by TCRdb from immuneACCESS, are in-frame only. Not every clone is retained; where verified, under half of the shortfall comes from an unresolved V gene, and the cause of the rest is unknown. That table supplies the V and J calls and clone size; D and trimming were determined from the DNA. For this sample there are under 130,000 clones; around four fifths appear just once. The ten largest account for 12% of the sample.

V was cut back by 6 bases and J by 4 bases, leaving a gap of 15 bases between them. The CDR3, cysteine through phenylalanine, is 14 amino acids long. The entry retains the CDR3 DNA only, 42 bases that are in frame from base 1. CDR1 ENHRY and CDR2 SYGVKD are derived from the germline V gene. The study at large found these results: Clinical and demographic metadata were provided uncurated, with the amount varying by source and participant.

The chain is encoded by TRBV10-3 joined to TRBJ1-2, with TRBD1 perhaps the D gene, on 6 matching bases. The sequenced material came from peripheral blood. This receptor was obtained from a human donor in a cohort sampled during active COVID-19. At the DNA level, the sequence is TGTGCCATCAGGGGGGCAGGGGACCCCTATGGCTACACCTTC. This yields the protein CAIRGAGDPYGYTF.